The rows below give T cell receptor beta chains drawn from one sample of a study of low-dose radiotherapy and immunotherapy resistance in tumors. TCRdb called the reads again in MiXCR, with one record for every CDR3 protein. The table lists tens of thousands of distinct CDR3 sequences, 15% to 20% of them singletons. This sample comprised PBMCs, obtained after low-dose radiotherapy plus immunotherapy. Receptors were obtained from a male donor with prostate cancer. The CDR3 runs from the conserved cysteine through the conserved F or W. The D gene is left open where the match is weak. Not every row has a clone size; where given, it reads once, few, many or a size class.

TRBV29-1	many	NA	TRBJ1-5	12	CSVESPNQPQHF	TGCAGCGTTGAGTCGCCCAATCAGCCCCAGCATTTT
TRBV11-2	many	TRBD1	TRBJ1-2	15	CASSLLQGKGFGYTF	TGTGCCAGCAGCTTACTACAGGGGAAGGGCTTTGGCTACACCTTC
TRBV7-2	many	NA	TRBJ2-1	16	CASSLASSPRYNEQFF	TGTGCCAGCAGCTTAGCGTCCTCTCCGAGGTACAATGAGCAGTTCTTC
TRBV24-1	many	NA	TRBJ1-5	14	CATSDSDPAKPQHF	TGTGCCACCAGTGATTCGGACCCGGCAAAGCCCCAGCATTTT
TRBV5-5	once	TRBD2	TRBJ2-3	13	CASSLDSGGTQYF	TGTGCCAGCAGCTTGGACAGCGGGGGTACGCAGTATTTT
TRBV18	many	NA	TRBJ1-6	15	CASSPPGTLTSPLHF	TGTGCCAGCTCACCACCTGGGACTTTGACTTCACCCCTCCACTTT
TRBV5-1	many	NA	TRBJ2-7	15	CASSRNVGNSYEQYF	TGCGCCAGCAGCCGGAACGTGGGAAATTCCTACGAGCAGTACTTC
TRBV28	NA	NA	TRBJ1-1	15	CASRGTDTLNTEAFF	TGTGCCAGCAGGGGGACGGACACTTTGAACACTGAAGCTTTCTTT
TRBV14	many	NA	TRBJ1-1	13	CASSSSFSAEAFF	TGTGCCAGCAGCTCAAGTTTTTCAGCTGAAGCTTTCTTT
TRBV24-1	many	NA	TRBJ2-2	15	CATSDQKGRTGELFF	TGTGCCACCTCCGACCAAAAAGGGAGGACCGGGGAGCTGTTTTTT
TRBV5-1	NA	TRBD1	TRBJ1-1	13	CASSAGQGTEAFF	TGCGCCAGCAGCGCGGGACAGGGGACTGAAGCTTTCTTT
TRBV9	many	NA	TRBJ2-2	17	CASSARRVAPNTGELFF	TGTGCCAGCAGCGCCCGTCGCGTAGCGCCGAACACCGGGGAGCTGTTTTTT
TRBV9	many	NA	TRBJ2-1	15	CSSTSGGSSYNEQFF	TGTTCCAGCACGAGCGGAGGGAGCTCCTACAATGAGCAGTTCTTC
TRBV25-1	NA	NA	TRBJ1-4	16	CASSSPSGATNEKLFF	TGTGCCAGCAGTTCCCCATCGGGGGCAACTAATGAAAAACTGTTTTTT
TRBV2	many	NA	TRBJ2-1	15	CASSEGRFLSNEQFF	TGTGCCAGCAGTGAAGGGCGGTTCCTATCCAATGAGCAGTTCTTC
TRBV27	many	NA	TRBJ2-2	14	CASSLRGRAGELFF	TGTGCCAGCAGTTTACGGGGGCGGGCCGGGGAGCTGTTTTTT
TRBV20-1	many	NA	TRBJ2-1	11	CSGRSYNEQFF	TGCAGTGGGAGGTCCTACAATGAGCAGTTCTTC
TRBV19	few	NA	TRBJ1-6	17	CASSILLDSVTNSPLHF	TGTGCCAGTAGTATCCTACTGGACAGCGTCACGAATTCACCCCTCCACTTT
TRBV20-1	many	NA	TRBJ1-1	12	CSANQPNTEAFF	TGCAGTGCTAACCAGCCGAACACTGAAGCTTTCTTT
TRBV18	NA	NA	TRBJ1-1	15	CASSPPSGSNTEAFF	TGTGCCAGCTCACCACCGTCCGGATCGAACACTGAAGCTTTCTTT
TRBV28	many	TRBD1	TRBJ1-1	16	CASRGSGQGLNTEAFF	TGTGCCAGCAGGGGGTCGGGACAGGGTCTGAACACTGAAGCTTTCTTT
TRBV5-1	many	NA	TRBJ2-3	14	CASSRVDRKDTQYF	TGCGCCAGCAGTCGGGTCGACCGGAAAGATACGCAGTATTTT
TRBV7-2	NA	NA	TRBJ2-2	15	CASSLDNTNTGELFF	TGTGCCAGCAGCTTAGACAATACGAACACCGGGGAGCTGTTTTTT
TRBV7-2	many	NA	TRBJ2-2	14	CASTLTGLTGELFF	TGTGCCAGCACTCTAACGGGTTTGACCGGGGAGCTGTTTTTT
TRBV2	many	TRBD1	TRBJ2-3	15	CASSLDRGSTDTQYF	TGTGCCAGCAGTTTGGACAGGGGGTCCACAGATACGCAGTATTTT
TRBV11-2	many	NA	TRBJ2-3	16	CASSLASVLSTDTQYF	TGTGCCAGCAGCTTAGCAAGCGTGTTAAGCACAGATACGCAGTATTTT
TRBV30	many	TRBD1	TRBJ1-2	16	CAWKGLATGDNYGYTF	TGTGCCTGGAAGGGTCTCGCAACAGGGGACAACTATGGCTACACCTTC
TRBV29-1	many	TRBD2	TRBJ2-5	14	CSVGAGLATETQYF	TGCAGCGTCGGGGCGGGACTAGCGACGGAGACCCAGTACTTC
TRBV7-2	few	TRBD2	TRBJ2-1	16	CASSSPRTSWDGEQFF	TGTGCCAGCAGCTCACCTAGGACTAGTTGGGATGGTGAGCAGTTCTTC
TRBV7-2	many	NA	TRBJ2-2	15	CASSLSLANTGELFF	TGTGCCAGCAGCTTAAGTCTGGCGAACACCGGGGAGCTGTTTTTT
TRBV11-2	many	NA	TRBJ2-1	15	CASSLEQGPYNEQFF	TGTGCCAGCAGCTTAGAGCAAGGCCCCTACAATGAGCAGTTCTTC
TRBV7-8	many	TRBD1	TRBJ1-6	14	CASSHRGSQSPLHF	TGTGCCAGCAGCCACAGGGGAAGTCAGTCACCCCTCCACTTT
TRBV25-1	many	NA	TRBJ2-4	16	CASSETGIRTKNIQYF	TGTGCCAGCAGTGAAACAGGTATAAGGACCAAAAACATTCAGTACTTC
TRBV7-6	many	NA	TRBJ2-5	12	CASSLDLGTQYF	TGTGCCAGCAGCTTAGACCTAGGGACCCAGTACTTC
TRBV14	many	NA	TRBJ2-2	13	CASSLLASGELFF	TGTGCCAGCAGCCTACTAGCCTCCGGGGAGCTGTTTTTT
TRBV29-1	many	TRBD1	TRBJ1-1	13	CSGDRGRKTEAFF	TGCAGCGGTGACAGGGGGCGGAAAACTGAAGCTTTCTTT
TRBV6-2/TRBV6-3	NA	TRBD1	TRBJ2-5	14	CTSSFPGQRETQYF	TGTACCAGCAGTTTTCCGGGACAGAGGGAGACCCAGTACTTC
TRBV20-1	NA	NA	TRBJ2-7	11	CSAPGPYEQYF	TGCAGTGCACCGGGACCCTACGAGCAGTACTTC
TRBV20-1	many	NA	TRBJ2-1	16	CSARDLLAGQGNEQFF	TGCAGTGCTAGAGACTTACTAGCGGGACAGGGGAATGAGCAGTTCTTC
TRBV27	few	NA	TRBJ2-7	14	CASSTTGQLYEQYF	TGTGCCAGCAGTACCACAGGGCAGCTCTACGAGCAGTACTTC
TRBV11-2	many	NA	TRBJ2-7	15	CASSLVAWQGGEQYF	TGTGCCAGCAGCTTAGTGGCTTGGCAGGGCGGAGAGCAGTACTTC
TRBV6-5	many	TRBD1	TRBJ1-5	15	CASSAGDSGNQPQHF	TGTGCCAGCAGCGCGGGGGACAGCGGCAATCAGCCCCAGCATTTT
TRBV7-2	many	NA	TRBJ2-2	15	CASSQERGRTGELFF	TGTGCCAGCAGCCAAGAACGGGGGCGCACCGGGGAGCTGTTTTTT